This TCR beta chain was recovered during a study of OX40 agonist ivuxolimab in advanced cancers. About the study: Ivuxolimab, an agonistic anti-OX40 (CD134) antibody, was given to patients.

The data were produced by immunoSEQ multiplex PCR, yet TCRdb's version contains in-frame clones alone and is incomplete. The sample lists tens of thousands of clones, 80% to 90% occurring once. With V trimmed by 4 bases and J by 2 bases, 3 bases remained unmatched. The CDR3 is made up of 15 amino acids. Germline CDR1 reads LGHNA; CDR2 reads YNFKEQ. This sequence joins TRBV4-2 and TRBJ2-4; 9 nucleotides match TRBD1. Sample: CD4+ or CD8+ T cells sorted from blood, taken in a trial of the OX40 agonist ivuxolimab. The sequence was collected from an adult with an advanced solid tumor such as melanoma, head and neck, liver or kidney cancer. The CDR3 bases are TGTGCCAGCAGCCGAGACAGGGGGACCAAAAACATTCAGTACTTC. This codes for CASSRDRGTKNIQYF.